This TCR beta chain originates from a study of cytomegalovirus exposure and HLA in healthy donors. Study summary: Among the approximately 430 donors who were genotyped, roughly 85% fell in the genetic ancestry cluster that is associated with self-reported Caucasian donors.

The primer mix had 60 Vbeta and 13 Jbeta primers. Here immunoSEQ multiplex PCR was the method, and the copy in TCRdb shows in-frame clones only, minus some. The repertoire holds about 190,000 clones, with roughly four fifths as singletons. V lost 4 bases and J lost 2, with 17 bases in between. The CDR3 extends over 16 amino acids. The V gene's germline CDR1 is SEHNR and CDR2 FQNEAQ (reference sequence). Remarks on this clone: Its antigen is unknown.

Study-level points and caveats: As a later analysis revealed, most CMV-associated TCR beta chains appeared HLA-restricted.

Healthy bone marrow donors made up the cohort. Sequenced sample: PBMCs. The genes are TRBV7-9 and TRBJ1-1; D uncertain. The source is a man between 18 and 35 years old in good health and CMV-seronegative. The CDR3: CASSSSPTAPNTEAFF. The DNA for the CDR3 is TGTGCCAGCAGCTCCTCCCCTACAGCACCCAACACTGAAGCTTTCTTT.